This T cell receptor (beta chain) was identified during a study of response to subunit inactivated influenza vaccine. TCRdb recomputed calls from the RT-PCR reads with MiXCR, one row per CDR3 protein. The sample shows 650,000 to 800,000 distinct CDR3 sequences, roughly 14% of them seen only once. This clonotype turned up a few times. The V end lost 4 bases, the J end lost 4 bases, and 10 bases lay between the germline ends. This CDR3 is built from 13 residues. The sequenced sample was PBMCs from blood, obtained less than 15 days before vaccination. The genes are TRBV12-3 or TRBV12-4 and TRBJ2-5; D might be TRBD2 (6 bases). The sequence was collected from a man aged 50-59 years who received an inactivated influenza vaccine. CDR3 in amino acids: CASSWGDGETQYF. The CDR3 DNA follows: TGTGCCAGCAGTTGGGGGGATGGAGAGACCCAGTACTTC.